The 19 T cell receptor beta chains reported below all come from one sample, sequenced in a study of blood T cell repertoires in COVID-19. Repertoires were generated with immunoSEQ multiplex PCR, while TCRdb's copy carries only in-frame clones and drops some. Altogether about 260,000 clones are present, about nine tenths being singletons, with the ten largest covering approximately 3.7%. The sample comprised peripheral blood. These receptors came from a man between 60 and 70 years old who had recovered from COVID-19.

This rearrangement joins TRBV5-1 to TRBJ2-3, with no clear D. The CDR3 contains 13 residues. V was pared by 0 bases and J by 2 bases, with 4 bases between. Germline V gene data show CDR1 as SGHRS and CDR2 as YFSETQ. CDR3 in DNA: TGCGCCAGCAGCTTGGACACCACAGATACGCAGTATTTT. Translating it yields CASSLDTTDTQYF.

This sequence joins TRBV30 and TRBJ1-6; a possible D gene is TRBD1 (6 bases). V was cut by 2 bases and J by 6 bases, with 14 bases left in between. Germline assignment: CDR1 GTSNPN and CDR2 SVGIG (reference sequence). CDR3 length equals 15 residues. The CDR3 loop is CAWSSIGQINSPLHF. The CDR3 DNA follows: TGTGCCTGGAGTAGTATAGGACAGATTAATTCACCCCTCCACTTT. Combining the CDR3 with reference TRBV30 and TRBJ1-6 gives the whole variable domain SQTIHQWPATLVQPVGSPLSLECTVEGTSNPNLYWYRQAAGRGLQLLFYSVGIGQISSEVPQNLSASRPQDRQFILSSKKLLLSDSGFYLCAWSSIGQINSPLHFGNGTRLTVT.

This chain connects TRBV6-2 or TRBV6-3 to TRBJ1-5; D is uncertain. CDR3 length: 13 amino acids. The V gene's germline CDR1 is MNHEY and CDR2 SVGEGT. V was clipped by 7 bases and J by 6 bases, with 13 bases between them. The CDR3 region is CASTPWESQPQHF. CDR3 in DNA: TGTGCCAGCACCCCGTGGGAGAGTCAGCCCCAGCATTTT.

The chain joins TRBV10-2 to TRBJ1-1, with 9 bases fitting TRBD1. The J segment lost 7 bases and the V segment lost 6 bases, leaving 12 bases of the junction unmatched. The CDR3 consists of 15 residues. Germline lookup yields CDR1 WSHSY and CDR2 SAAADI. For the CDR3, the DNA is TGCGCCAGCAGAAATAACGGACAGGGGCATATTGAAGCTTTCTTT. Amino acid sequence: CASRNNGQGHIEAFF.

CDR3: CASSTGLAGTYEQYF. In DNA, the CDR3 is TGTGCCAGCAGCACGGGACTAGCGGGTACCTACGAGCAGTACTTC. The chain links TRBV5-4 to TRBJ2-7; 12 nucleotides align to TRBD2. The CDR3 covers 15 residues. Germline trimming cut 4 bases from V and 2 bases from J; bases unmatched to any gene: 4. CDR1 and CDR2 (germline): SGHNT, YYREEE (reference sequence).

V and J are TRBV7-3 and TRBJ2-7; 8 bases line up with TRBD2. Germline trimming cut 5 bases from V and 6 bases from J; bases unmatched to any gene: 15. The germline gives CDR1 SGHTA, CDR2 FQGTGA. CDR3 size: 16 residues. This CDR3 is CASSQTPGGGRSEQYF. The CDR3 DNA follows: TGTGCCAGCAGCCAAACCCCGGGCGGGGGGAGGTCCGAGCAGTACTTC.

The gene calls are TRBV7-2 and TRBJ1-3, with D possibly TRBD1 on 6 matching bases. Trimming removed 0 bases at V and 3 bases at J, with 18 bases between. The CDR3 length is 18 residues. Germline V gene lookup returns CDR1 SGHTA and CDR2 FQGNSA. In nucleotides, the CDR3 is TGTGCCAGCAGCTTAGCGCCTATGGGGGCAGGGAATGGAAACACCATATATTTT. Translation: CASSLAPMGAGNGNTIYF.

The J gene is TRBJ2-3, the V gene TRBV7-9; 9 bases are a match to TRBD2. The germline V gene has CDR1 SEHNR and CDR2 FQNEAQ (reference sequence). The CDR3 is 16 residues long. Trimming at V came to 1 base and at J to 5 bases, leaving 7 bases not matched to a gene. Here the CDR3 reads CASSLVAGGRGDTQYF. The CDR3 region has the DNA TGTGCCAGCAGCTTAGTTGCGGGGGGGCGAGGAGATACGCAGTATTTT.

The gene calls are TRBV7-9 and TRBJ2-1; 7 bases are a match to TRBD1. The CDR3 is 12 amino acids. Per the germline V gene, CDR1 is SEHNR and CDR2 is FQNEAQ (reference sequence). The J segment lost 15 bases and the V segment lost 5 bases, leaving 10 bases of the junction unmatched. This chain's CDR3 is CASSRQGLGRFF. The DNA of the CDR3 is TGTGCCAGCAGCCGACAGGGTTTGGGACGGTTCTTC.

V gene TRBV29-1 combines with J gene TRBJ1-1; weak D call: TRBD1 (6 bases). Per the germline V gene, CDR1 is SQVTM and CDR2 is ANQGSEA. The CDR3 loop spans 13 amino acids. Trimming removed 6 bases at V and 7 bases at J, with 18 bases between. The CDR3, as DNA: TGCAGCGTAAAAAAATGGACAGAGCTTGAAGCTTTCTTT. Translation: CSVKKWTELEAFF.

The rearrangement links TRBV5-1 to TRBJ1-4; 10 bases fit TRBD1. V gave up 0 bases and J gave up 8 bases; unmatched junction bases: 13. Germline CDR1 reads SGHRS; CDR2 reads YFSETQ. The CDR3 runs to 18 residues. The CDR3 DNA is TGCGCCAGCAGCTTGGCCCTGAGGGACAGGGGACGGGCGGAAAAACTGTTTTTT. It specifies CASSLALRDRGRAEKLFF.

The chain carries TRBV6-2 or TRBV6-3 and TRBJ2-5, with 9 bases fitting TRBD1. Germline V gene sequence: CDR1 MNHEY, CDR2 SVGEGT. CDR3 length: 17 residues. The trim removed 1 base at V and 3 bases at J, leaving 9 bases unmatched. CDR3 DNA: TGTGCCAGCAGTTACTGGGATTCCGGGACAGGGAAAGAGACCCAGTACTTC. The encoded protein is CASSYWDSGTGKETQYF.

This sequence joins TRBV5-5 and TRBJ1-5; no reliable D call. The CDR3 has 16 residues. V was clipped by 4 bases and J by 0 bases, with 14 bases between them. CDR1 is SGHKS and CDR2 is YYEKEE in the germline V gene (reference sequence). The CDR3 region has the DNA TGTGCCAGCAGCATCAGAGGCTACGTTAGCAATCAGCCCCAGCATTTT. It translates to CASSIRGYVSNQPQHF.

The chain has TRBV5-1 and TRBJ2-1; TRBD1 matches at 8 bases. CDR3 length equals 16 residues. The germline V gene has CDR1 SGHRS and CDR2 YFSETQ. J lost 2 bases, V lost 0 bases, and 4 bases had no gene match. The CDR3 nucleotides read TGCGCCAGCAGCTTGGTTCCGACAGGGGCCTACAATGAGCAGTTCTTC. Protein: CASSLVPTGAYNEQFF.

The V and J genes are TRBV5-1 and TRBJ1-4; weak D call: TRBD1 (5 bases). V was cut by 4 bases and J by 4 bases, with 17 bases left in between. Germline-derived CDR1 and CDR2 are SGHRS and YFSETQ. The CDR3 is made up of 16 amino acids. The CDR3 DNA sequence: TGCGCCAGCAGCCAGGCCCCCCGGGGGGTTAATGAAAAACTGTTTTTT. Translating it yields CASSQAPRGVNEKLFF.

V and J are TRBV5-1 and TRBJ2-4, with D uncertain. Trimming removed 4 bases from V and 0 bases from J, with 8 bases in between. The CDR3 has 14 amino acids. CDR1 and CDR2 (germline): SGHRS, YFSETQ. The CDR3 nucleotides are TGCGCCAGCAGCGAACAGTTAGCCAAAAACATTCAGTACTTC. This translates into CASSEQLAKNIQYF.

Only one count was recorded for this clone. The chain combines TRBV18 with TRBJ2-5; TRBD1 is a possible D gene (5 bases). The CDR3 is 14 amino acids. With 3 bases removed from V and 4 bases from J, the gap between germline ends came to 12 bases. The V gene's germline CDR1 is KGHSH and CDR2 LQKENI. The CDR3 coding sequence is TGTGCCAGCTCACCCGGTTCGCAGGGAGAGACCCAGTACTTC. Its translation: CASSPGSQGETQYF.

This sequence joins TRBV5-1 and TRBJ2-3; 10 bases match TRBD2. The CDR3 has 15 residues. Germline CDR1 reads SGHRS; CDR2 reads YFSETQ. Germline trimming cut 4 bases from V and 6 bases from J; bases unmatched to any gene: 8. The CDR3 spells CASSVAGGPADTQYF. CDR3 coding DNA: TGCGCCAGCAGCGTAGCGGGGGGTCCGGCGGATACGCAGTATTTT.

This chain connects TRBV5-6 to TRBJ1-4; D perhaps matches TRBD1 (5 bases). V lost 0 bases to trimming and J lost 8 bases, with 14 bases between them. The CDR3 is 15 amino acids. Looked up from germline, CDR1 is SGHDT and CDR2 is YYEEEE. CDR3 DNA sequence: TGTGCCAGCAGCTTGGTCGGGCAGGGAAGCGAAAAACTGTTTTTT. Residues: CASSLVGQGSEKLFF.